A selection of T cell receptor beta chains follows, all from one sample in a study of blood T cell repertoires in COVID-19. Sequencing was performed with immunoSEQ multiplex PCR; in TCRdb, only in-frame clones are kept and a portion is missing. Of some 220,000 clones listed, 83% are singletons. The sequenced material came from peripheral blood. These receptors all come from a human donor in a cohort sampled during active COVID-19. CDR3s include the opening cysteine and the closing phenylalanine or tryptophan. D genes are given only for firm matches. Size is stated for part of the rows, as once, few or many counts, or as a class when the clone is expanded.

j_call: TRBJ2-2
d_call: TRBD1
clone_size: few
v_call: TRBV25-1
cdr3_aa: CASSDPGQGTTGELFF
cdr3_nt: TGTGCCAGCAGTGACCCCGGACAGGGAACCACCGGGGAGCTGTTTTTT

j_call: TRBJ2-5
d_call: TRBD1
clone_size: .
v_call: TRBV9
cdr3_aa: CASSLPAAGDSLQETQYF
cdr3_nt: TGTGCCAGCAGCTTGCCCGCCGCCGGGGACAGCTTACAAGAGACCCAGTACTTC

j_call: TRBJ2-7
d_call: TRBD2
clone_size: .
v_call: TRBV11-2
cdr3_aa: CASSLDVAGGYEQYF
cdr3_nt: TGTGCCAGCAGCTTAGATGTTGCGGGGGGCTACGAGCAGTACTTC

j_call: TRBJ2-7
d_call: TRBD2
clone_size: .
v_call: TRBV13
cdr3_aa: CASSSEGLAGVNEQYF
cdr3_nt: TGTGCCAGCAGCTCCGAAGGGCTAGCGGGAGTGAACGAGCAGTACTTC

j_call: TRBJ2-2
d_call: .
clone_size: .
v_call: TRBV7-8
cdr3_aa: CASSLVQGNTGELFF
cdr3_nt: TGTGCCAGCAGCTTAGTACAGGGGAACACCGGGGAGCTGTTTTTT

j_call: TRBJ2-1
d_call: TRBD2
clone_size: .
v_call: TRBV5-6
cdr3_aa: CASSQTGKLAGNEQFF
cdr3_nt: TGTGCCAGCAGCCAGACAGGGAAACTAGCGGGAAATGAGCAGTTCTTC

j_call: TRBJ2-7
d_call: TRBD1
clone_size: .
v_call: TRBV4-1
cdr3_aa: CASSQPRDRDREQYF
cdr3_nt: TGCGCCAGCAGCCAACCCCGGGACAGGGATCGCGAGCAGTACTTC

j_call: TRBJ1-2
d_call: .
clone_size: .
v_call: TRBV10-2
cdr3_aa: CASRSTQGYVDGYTF
cdr3_nt: TGCGCCAGCAGGTCCACCCAGGGTTACGTAGATGGCTACACCTTC

j_call: TRBJ2-3
d_call: TRBD2
clone_size: .
v_call: TRBV20-1
cdr3_aa: CSASPSGGPDTQYF
cdr3_nt: TGCAGTGCTAGTCCCAGCGGGGGCCCAGATACGCAGTATTTT

j_call: TRBJ2-1
d_call: .
clone_size: once
v_call: TRBV10-3
cdr3_aa: CAISEGKDYLEFF
cdr3_nt: TGTGCCATCAGTGAAGGAAAGGACTATTTGGAGTTCTTC

j_call: TRBJ2-5
d_call: TRBD2
clone_size: .
v_call: TRBV13
cdr3_aa: CASSFPGLAGGETQYF
cdr3_nt: TGTGCCAGCAGCTTCCCAGGACTAGCGGGGGGAGAGACCCAGTACTTC

j_call: TRBJ2-3
d_call: TRBD2
clone_size: .
v_call: TRBV5-1
cdr3_aa: CASSFNGRGTDTQYF
cdr3_nt: TGCGCCAGCAGCTTCAACGGGAGGGGCACAGATACGCAGTATTTT

j_call: TRBJ2-5
d_call: TRBD1
clone_size: .
v_call: TRBV11-3
cdr3_aa: CASSPTGGKTQYF
cdr3_nt: TGTGCCAGCAGCCCGACAGGGGGGAAGACCCAGTACTTC

j_call: TRBJ2-7
d_call: TRBD1
clone_size: .
v_call: TRBV27
cdr3_aa: CASSTSYDRERAYEQYF
cdr3_nt: TGTGCCAGCAGCACATCGTATGACAGGGAGCGAGCGTACGAGCAGTACTTC

j_call: TRBJ1-2
d_call: TRBD1
clone_size: .
v_call: TRBV7-2
cdr3_aa: CASSLNQGEVGYTF
cdr3_nt: TGTGCCAGCAGCTTGAATCAGGGGGAGGTTGGCTACACCTTC

j_call: TRBJ2-2
d_call: TRBD2
clone_size: .
v_call: TRBV19
cdr3_aa: CASSVRLAGVGTGELFF
cdr3_nt: TGTGCCAGTAGTGTCAGACTAGCGGGAGTAGGAACCGGGGAGCTGTTTTTT

j_call: TRBJ1-2
d_call: .
clone_size: .
v_call: TRBV7-9
cdr3_aa: CASSLDSSGGYTF
cdr3_nt: TGTGCCAGCAGCTTAGATAGCTCCGGTGGCTACACCTTC

j_call: TRBJ2-7
d_call: TRBD1
clone_size: .
v_call: TRBV7-9
cdr3_aa: CASSLISQGDYEQYF
cdr3_nt: TGTGCCAGCAGCTTGATATCCCAGGGGGACTACGAGCAGTACTTC

j_call: TRBJ2-1
d_call: TRBD1
clone_size: .
v_call: TRBV28
cdr3_aa: CASTTQGQGGNEQFF
cdr3_nt: TGTGCCAGCACTACTCAGGGACAGGGTGGGAATGAGCAGTTCTTC

j_call: TRBJ2-6
d_call: .
clone_size: .
v_call: TRBV30
cdr3_aa: CAWSHGGSGANVLTF
cdr3_nt: TGTGCCTGGAGTCACGGGGGTTCTGGGGCCAACGTCCTGACTTTC

j_call: TRBJ1-1
d_call: TRBD1
clone_size: few
v_call: TRBV11-3
cdr3_aa: CASSTRDRGNTEAFF
cdr3_nt: TGTGCCAGCAGCACCCGGGACAGGGGGAACACTGAAGCTTTCTTT

j_call: TRBJ2-3
d_call: .
clone_size: .
v_call: TRBV9
cdr3_aa: CASSGWGKRASTDTQYF
cdr3_nt: TGTGCCAGCAGCGGGTGGGGTAAGCGGGCTAGCACAGATACGCAGTATTTT

j_call: TRBJ2-7
d_call: .
clone_size: .
v_call: TRBV7-9
cdr3_aa: CASSLSFYEQYF
cdr3_nt: TGTGCCAGCAGCTTATCGTTCTACGAGCAGTACTTC

j_call: TRBJ2-1
d_call: .
clone_size: .
v_call: TRBV15
cdr3_aa: CATSRGQASSYNEQFF
cdr3_nt: TGTGCCACCAGCAGAGGACAGGCGAGCTCCTACAATGAGCAGTTCTTC

j_call: TRBJ1-3
d_call: .
clone_size: .
v_call: TRBV5-1
cdr3_aa: CASSLSAGGNTIYF
cdr3_nt: TGCGCCAGCAGCTTGTCGGCAGGGGGAAACACCATATATTTT

j_call: TRBJ1-5
d_call: TRBD1
clone_size: .
v_call: TRBV19
cdr3_aa: CASGTGVIQPQHF
cdr3_nt: TGTGCCAGTGGGACAGGGGTGATTCAGCCCCAGCATTTT

j_call: TRBJ2-1
d_call: .
clone_size: .
v_call: TRBV3-1/TRBV3-2
cdr3_aa: CASSQIGQYNEQFF
cdr3_nt: TGTGCCAGCAGCCAGATCGGACAGTACAATGAGCAGTTCTTC

j_call: TRBJ1-1
d_call: TRBD1
clone_size: .
v_call: TRBV7-9
cdr3_aa: CASRGQGGSAFF
cdr3_nt: TGTGCCAGCCGGGGACAGGGGGGTTCAGCTTTCTTT

j_call: TRBJ2-1
d_call: TRBD2
clone_size: once
v_call: TRBV23-1
cdr3_aa: CASSTSVSSYNEQFF
cdr3_nt: TGCGCCAGCAGTACTAGCGTGAGCTCCTACAATGAGCAGTTCTTC

j_call: TRBJ1-1
d_call: .
clone_size: many
v_call: TRBV19
cdr3_aa: CASSRKRRGVNTEAFF
cdr3_nt: TGTGCCAGTAGTCGAAAAAGGCGGGGCGTGAACACTGAAGCTTTCTTT

j_call: TRBJ2-3
d_call: .
clone_size: .
v_call: TRBV18
cdr3_aa: CASSPPTGGHTDTQYF
cdr3_nt: TGTGCCAGCTCACCCCCAACCGGGGGGCACACAGATACGCAGTATTTT

j_call: TRBJ1-1
d_call: .
clone_size: .
v_call: TRBV6-5
cdr3_aa: CASSSTRLSEAFF
cdr3_nt: TGTGCCAGCAGTTCCACAAGACTCTCTGAAGCTTTCTTT

j_call: TRBJ1-5
d_call: .
clone_size: few
v_call: TRBV5-6
cdr3_aa: CASSFRSGIVWGNQPQHF
cdr3_nt: TGTGCCAGCAGCTTCCGTTCGGGGATTGTTTGGGGCAATCAGCCCCAGCATTTT

j_call: TRBJ1-4
d_call: TRBD1
clone_size: .
v_call: TRBV6-5
cdr3_aa: CASSRGQANEKLFF
cdr3_nt: TGTGCCAGCAGCCGTGGACAGGCGAATGAAAAACTGTTTTTT

j_call: TRBJ2-2
d_call: .
clone_size: .
v_call: TRBV6-5
cdr3_aa: CASSYGGNTGELFF
cdr3_nt: TGTGCCAGCAGTTACGGGGGCAACACCGGGGAGCTGTTTTTT

j_call: TRBJ2-3
d_call: TRBD1
clone_size: .
v_call: TRBV28
cdr3_aa: CASSTRDRGRDTQYF
cdr3_nt: TGTGCCAGCAGTACTAGGGACAGGGGGCGAGATACGCAGTATTTT

j_call: TRBJ1-6
d_call: .
clone_size: .
v_call: TRBV7-2
cdr3_aa: CASSPYVGSSRDNSPLHF
cdr3_nt: TGTGCCAGCAGTCCTTACGTGGGGTCCAGCAGGGATAATTCACCCCTCCACTTT

j_call: TRBJ1-1
d_call: TRBD1
clone_size: .
v_call: TRBV30
cdr3_aa: CAWSKRDRGWNTEAFF
cdr3_nt: TGTGCCTGGAGTAAGCGGGACAGGGGATGGAACACTGAAGCTTTCTTT

j_call: TRBJ2-1
d_call: TRBD2
clone_size: few
v_call: TRBV24-1
cdr3_aa: CATSSSGGGNEQFF
cdr3_nt: TGTGCCACCAGTTCTAGCGGGGGGGGTAATGAGCAGTTCTTC

j_call: TRBJ1-1
d_call: TRBD1
clone_size: .
v_call: TRBV24-1
cdr3_aa: CATSDPGGPAFF
cdr3_nt: TGTGCCACCAGTGATCCAGGGGGGCCAGCTTTCTTT

j_call: TRBJ1-1
d_call: .
clone_size: once
v_call: TRBV11-3
cdr3_aa: CASSSGTSNTEAFF
cdr3_nt: TGTGCCAGCAGCTCAGGGACTTCGAACACTGAAGCTTTCTTT

j_call: TRBJ2-7
d_call: TRBD2
clone_size: .
v_call: TRBV2
cdr3_aa: CASRQTSGYEQYF
cdr3_nt: TGTGCCAGCAGGCAGACTAGCGGTTACGAGCAGTACTTC

j_call: TRBJ2-2
d_call: TRBD2
clone_size: .
v_call: TRBV2
cdr3_aa: CASQMRTSGRRVAGELFF
cdr3_nt: TGTGCCAGCCAAATGCGGACTAGCGGGAGGAGGGTCGCCGGGGAGCTGTTTTTT

j_call: TRBJ2-1
d_call: .
clone_size: .
v_call: TRBV7-3
cdr3_aa: CASSEGHGEQFF
cdr3_nt: TGTGCCAGCAGCGAGGGTCACGGTGAGCAGTTCTTC

j_call: TRBJ2-7
d_call: TRBD2
clone_size: .
v_call: TRBV28
cdr3_aa: CASSLPLSGRKMGEQYF
cdr3_nt: TGTGCCAGCAGTTTACCACTCAGCGGGAGAAAGATGGGCGAGCAGTACTTC

j_call: TRBJ2-5
d_call: TRBD2
clone_size: few
v_call: TRBV15
cdr3_aa: CATSGPGGLGWETQYF
cdr3_nt: TGTGCCACCAGCGGCCCGGGAGGGCTGGGGTGGGAGACCCAGTACTTC

j_call: TRBJ2-7
d_call: TRBD1
clone_size: .
v_call: TRBV18
cdr3_aa: CASSSDRGSYEQYF
cdr3_nt: TGTGCCAGCTCATCGGACAGGGGGAGCTACGAGCAGTACTTC

j_call: TRBJ2-2
d_call: .
clone_size: once
v_call: TRBV19
cdr3_aa: CASSTTGLRTGELFF
cdr3_nt: TGTGCCAGTAGTACAACAGGGTTAAGGACCGGGGAGCTGTTTTTT